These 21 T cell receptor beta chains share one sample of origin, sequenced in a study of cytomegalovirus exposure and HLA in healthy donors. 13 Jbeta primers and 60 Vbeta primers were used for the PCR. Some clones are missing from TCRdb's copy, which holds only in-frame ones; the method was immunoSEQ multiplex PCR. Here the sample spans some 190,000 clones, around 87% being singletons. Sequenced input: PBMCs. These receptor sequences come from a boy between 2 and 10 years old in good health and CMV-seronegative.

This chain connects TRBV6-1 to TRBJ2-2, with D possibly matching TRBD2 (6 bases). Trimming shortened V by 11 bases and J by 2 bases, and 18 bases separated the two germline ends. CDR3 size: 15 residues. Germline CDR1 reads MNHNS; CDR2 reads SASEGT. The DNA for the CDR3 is TGTGCCGGGGGTAGGGAGGTTCTTAACACCGGGGAGCTGTTTTTT. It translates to CAGGREVLNTGELFF.

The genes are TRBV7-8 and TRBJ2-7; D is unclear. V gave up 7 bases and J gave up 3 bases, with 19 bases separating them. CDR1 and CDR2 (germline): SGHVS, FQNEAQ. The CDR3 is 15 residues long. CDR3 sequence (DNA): TGTGCCAGCACCAATCCGCCCTTTCGGGTCTACGAGCAGTACTTC. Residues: CASTNPPFRVYEQYF.

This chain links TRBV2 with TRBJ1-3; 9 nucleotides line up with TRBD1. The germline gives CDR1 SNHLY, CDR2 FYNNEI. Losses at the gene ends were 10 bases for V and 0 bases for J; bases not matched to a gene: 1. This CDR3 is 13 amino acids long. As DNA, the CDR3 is TGTGCCAAGGGACAGGGCTCTGGAAACACCATATATTTT. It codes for CAKGQGSGNTIYF.

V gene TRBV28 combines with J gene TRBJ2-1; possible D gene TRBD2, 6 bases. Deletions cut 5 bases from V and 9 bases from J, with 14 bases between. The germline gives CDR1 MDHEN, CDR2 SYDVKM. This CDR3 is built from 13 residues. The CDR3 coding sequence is TGTGCCAGCAGTAGACTAGTCCTTGGTGAGCAGTTCTTC. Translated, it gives CASSRLVLGEQFF.

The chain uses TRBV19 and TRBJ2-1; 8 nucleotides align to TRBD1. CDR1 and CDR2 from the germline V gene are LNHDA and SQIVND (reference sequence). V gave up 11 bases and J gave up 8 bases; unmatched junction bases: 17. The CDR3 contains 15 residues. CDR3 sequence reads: CAPRGGYRGVDEQFF. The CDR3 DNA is TGTGCCCCTAGGGGCGGATACAGGGGGGTAGATGAGCAGTTCTTC. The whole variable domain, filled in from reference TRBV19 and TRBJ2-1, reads DGGITQSPKYLFRKEGQNVTLSCEQNLNHDAMYWYRQDPGQGLRLIYYSQIVNDFQKGDIAEGYSVSREKKESFPLTVTSAQKNPTAFYLCAPRGGYRGVDEQFFGPGTRLTVL.

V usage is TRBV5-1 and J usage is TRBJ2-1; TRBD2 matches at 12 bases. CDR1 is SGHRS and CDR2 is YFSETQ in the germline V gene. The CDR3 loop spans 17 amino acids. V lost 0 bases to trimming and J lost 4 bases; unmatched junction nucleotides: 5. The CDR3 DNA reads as TGCGCCAGCAGCTTGGCCCTAGCGGGAGGGCCTTACAATGAGCAGTTCTTC. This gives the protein CASSLALAGGPYNEQFF. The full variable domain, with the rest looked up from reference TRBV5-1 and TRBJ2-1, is KAGVTQTPRYLIKTRGQQVTLSCSPISGHRSVSWYQQTPGQGLQFLFEYFSETQRNKGNFPGRFSGRQFSNSRSEMNVSTLELGDSALYLCASSLALAGGPYNEQFFGPGTRLTVL.

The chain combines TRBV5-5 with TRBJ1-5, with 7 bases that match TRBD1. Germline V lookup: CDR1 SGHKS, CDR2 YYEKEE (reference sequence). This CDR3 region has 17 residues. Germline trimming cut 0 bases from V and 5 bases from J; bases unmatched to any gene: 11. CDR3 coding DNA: TGTGCCAGCAGCTTGGGCCCAGGGACAGCAACCCATCAGCCCCAGCATTTT. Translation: CASSLGPGTATHQPQHF.

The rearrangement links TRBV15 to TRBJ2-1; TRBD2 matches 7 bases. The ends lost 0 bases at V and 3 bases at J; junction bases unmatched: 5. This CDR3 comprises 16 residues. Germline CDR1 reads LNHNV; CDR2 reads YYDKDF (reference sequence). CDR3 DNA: TGTGCCACCAGCAGAGACGCTAGCGGATTCTACAATGAGCAGTTCTTC. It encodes CATSRDASGFYNEQFF.

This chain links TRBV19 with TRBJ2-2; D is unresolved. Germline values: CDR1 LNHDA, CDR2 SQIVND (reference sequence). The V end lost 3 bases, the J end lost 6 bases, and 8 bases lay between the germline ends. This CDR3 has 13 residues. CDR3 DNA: TGTGCCAGTAGTATTGATGGGCCCGGGGAGCTGTTTTTT. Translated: CASSIDGPGELFF.

CDR3 amino acids: CSVRDTTEYSNYGYTF. The CDR3 nucleotides read TGCAGCGTCCGGGACACAACCGAATATTCTAACTATGGCTACACCTTC. The chain couples TRBV29-1 to TRBJ1-2, with a possible D match to TRBD1 (6 bases). The CDR3 sequence is 16 residues long. V was trimmed by 6 bases and J by 0 bases, leaving 20 bases between them. Germline V lookup: CDR1 SQVTM, CDR2 ANQGSEA.

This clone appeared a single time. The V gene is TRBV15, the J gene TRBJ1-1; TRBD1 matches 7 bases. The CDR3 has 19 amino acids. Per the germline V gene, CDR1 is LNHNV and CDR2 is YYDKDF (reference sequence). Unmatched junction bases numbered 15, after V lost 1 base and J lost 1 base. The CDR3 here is CATSRAGDRASGKNTEAFF. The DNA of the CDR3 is TGTGCCACCAGCAGAGCGGGCGACAGGGCAAGCGGCAAGAACACTGAAGCTTTCTTT.

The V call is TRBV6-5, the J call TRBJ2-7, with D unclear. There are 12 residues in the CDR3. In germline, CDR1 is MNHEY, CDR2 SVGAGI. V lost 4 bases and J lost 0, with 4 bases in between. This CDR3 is CASSSGSYEQYF. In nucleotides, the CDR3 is TGTGCCAGCAGTTCGGGCTCCTACGAGCAGTACTTC.

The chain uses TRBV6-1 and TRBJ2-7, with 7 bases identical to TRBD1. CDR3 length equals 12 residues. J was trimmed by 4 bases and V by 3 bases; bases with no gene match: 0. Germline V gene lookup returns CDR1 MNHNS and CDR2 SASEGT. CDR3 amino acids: CASSDRGYEQYF. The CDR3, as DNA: TGTGCCAGCAGTGACAGGGGGTACGAGCAGTACTTC.

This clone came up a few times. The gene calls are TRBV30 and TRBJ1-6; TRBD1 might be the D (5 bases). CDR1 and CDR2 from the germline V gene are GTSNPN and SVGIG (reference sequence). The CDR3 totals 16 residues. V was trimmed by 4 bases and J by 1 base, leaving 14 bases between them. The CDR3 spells CAWTTVGGSYNSPLHF. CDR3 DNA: TGTGCCTGGACTACCGTCGGGGGTTCCTATAATTCACCCCTCCACTTT.

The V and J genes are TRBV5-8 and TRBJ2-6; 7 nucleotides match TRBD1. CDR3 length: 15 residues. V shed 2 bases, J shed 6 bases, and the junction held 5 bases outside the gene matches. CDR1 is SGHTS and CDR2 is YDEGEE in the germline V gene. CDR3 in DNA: TGTGCCAGCAGCTTAAAAGGGGGCGAGGCCAACGTCCTGACTTTC. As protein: CASSLKGGEANVLTF.

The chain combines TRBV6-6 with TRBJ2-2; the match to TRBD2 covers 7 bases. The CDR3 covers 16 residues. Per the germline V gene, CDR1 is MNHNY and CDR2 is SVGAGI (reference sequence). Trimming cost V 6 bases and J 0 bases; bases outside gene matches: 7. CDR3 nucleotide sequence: TGTGCCAGCAGCCAACGGGACTATTCGAACACCGGGGAGCTGTTTTTT. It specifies CASSQRDYSNTGELFF.

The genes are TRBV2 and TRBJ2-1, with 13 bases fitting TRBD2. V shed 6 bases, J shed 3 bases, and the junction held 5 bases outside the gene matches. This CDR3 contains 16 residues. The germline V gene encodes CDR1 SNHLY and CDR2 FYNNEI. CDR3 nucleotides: TGTGCCAGCAGCCTTAGGACTAGCGGGGGCTACAATGAGCAGTTCTTC. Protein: CASSLRTSGGYNEQFF.

Here the CDR3 DNA reads TGTGCCAGCAGTGTCACGCGAGAGCAGTACTTC. Amino acids: CASSVTREQYF. The J gene is TRBJ2-7, the V gene TRBV2; D call uncertain. CDR1 SNHLY and CDR2 FYNNEI come from the germline V gene. V lost 4 bases to trimming and J lost 7 bases, with 8 bases between them. The CDR3 covers 11 residues.

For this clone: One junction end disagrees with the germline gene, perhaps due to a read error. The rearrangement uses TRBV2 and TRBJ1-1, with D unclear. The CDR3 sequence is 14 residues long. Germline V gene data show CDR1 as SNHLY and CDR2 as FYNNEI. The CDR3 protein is CASNEKGVYTEAFF. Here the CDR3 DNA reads TGTGCCAGCAATGAAAAGGGAGTCTATACTGAAGCTTTCTTT.

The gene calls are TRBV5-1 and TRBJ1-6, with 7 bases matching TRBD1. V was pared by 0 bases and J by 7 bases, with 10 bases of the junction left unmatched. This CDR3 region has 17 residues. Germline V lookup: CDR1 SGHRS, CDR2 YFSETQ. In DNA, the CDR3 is TGCGCCAGCAGCTTGGCGGGGACAGCCGACGACAATTCACCCCTCCACTTT. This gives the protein CASSLAGTADDNSPLHF.

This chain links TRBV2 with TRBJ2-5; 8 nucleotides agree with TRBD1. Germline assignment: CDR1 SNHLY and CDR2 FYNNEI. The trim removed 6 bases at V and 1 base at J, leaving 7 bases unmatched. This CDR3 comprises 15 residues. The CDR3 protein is CASRAMTGVQETQYF. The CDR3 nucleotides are TGTGCCAGCAGAGCTATGACAGGGGTCCAAGAGACCCAGTACTTC. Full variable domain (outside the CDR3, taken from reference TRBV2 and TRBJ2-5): EPEVTQTPSHQVTQMGQEVILRCVPISNHLYFYWYRQILGQKVEFLVSFYNNEISEKSEIFDDQFSVERPDGSNFTLKIRSTKLEDSAMYFCASRAMTGVQETQYFGPGTRLLVL.